The rows below give T cell receptor beta chains drawn from one sample of a study of cytomegalovirus exposure and HLA in healthy donors. Clones were sequenced by immunoSEQ multiplex PCR, and TCRdb holds only the in-frame ones, with some missing. This sample has roughly 150,000 clones, with approximately 81% found just once. Material: PBMCs. These receptors were taken from a woman aged 18-30 years in good health and CMV-seronegative. The CDR3 runs from the conserved cysteine through the conserved F or W. D genes are given only for firm matches. Clone size is shown for a subset of rows, as once, few, many or a class of expanded clone.

TRBJ2-1	.	TRBV19	.	CASEGRTDEQFF	TGTGCCAGTGAGGGGAGGACGGATGAGCAGTTCTTC
TRBJ2-5	.	TRBV11-2	TRBD2	CASSLRAGEQTQYF	TGTGCCAGCAGCCTAAGAGCGGGAGAGCAGACCCAGTACTTC
TRBJ1-1	.	TRBV10-3	.	CAISDTWGRANTEAFF	TGTGCCATCAGTGATACGTGGGGCAGGGCGAACACTGAAGCTTTCTTT
TRBJ1-2	.	TRBV9	.	CASSSNGGKEGYTF	TGTGCCAGCAGCTCGAACGGGGGGAAAGAAGGCTACACCTTC
TRBJ2-7	.	TRBV7-9	.	CASSLSSKEQYF	TGTGCCAGCAGCTTATCATCAAAAGAGCAGTACTTC
TRBJ2-3	.	TRBV7-9	.	CASNPRSGGSTDTQYF	TGTGCCAGCAACCCTCGTTCCGGGGGAAGCACAGATACGCAGTATTTT
TRBJ2-5	.	TRBV19	TRBD2	CASSPRLGGRYQETQYF	TGTGCCAGTAGTCCAAGATTGGGCGGGAGGTACCAAGAGACCCAGTACTTC
TRBJ2-3	.	TRBV5-4	TRBD2	CASSLGTSGSFRLVGDAQYF	TGTGCCAGCAGCCTCGGGACTAGCGGGAGCTTTCGGCTGGTGGGGGATGCGCAGTATTTT
TRBJ2-7	.	TRBV18	.	CASSPRDNFQQYF	TGTGCCAGCTCACCACGGGACAACTTTCAGCAGTACTTC
TRBJ2-7	.	TRBV7-9	.	CASSLPSRANEQYF	TGTGCCAGCAGCCTACCCTCGCGGGCAAACGAGCAGTACTTC
TRBJ2-7	.	TRBV9	.	CASSVEQGPSYEQYF	TGTGCCAGCAGCGTAGAACAGGGTCCCTCCTACGAGCAGTACTTC
TRBJ1-2	.	TRBV28	TRBD1	CASSLYDPGQGGDYGYTF	TGTGCCAGCAGTTTATACGATCCAGGACAGGGGGGAGACTATGGCTACACCTTC
TRBJ2-1	.	TRBV30	TRBD2	CAWSRRGGRWVLDEQFF	TGTGCCTGGAGCCGGCGGGGGGGCCGGTGGGTATTAGATGAGCAGTTCTTC
TRBJ2-3	.	TRBV30	.	CAWSVGGITDTQYF	TGTGCCTGGAGCGTTGGCGGAATCACAGATACGCAGTATTTT
TRBJ2-3	.	TRBV5-1	.	CASSLVAFDTQYF	TGCGCCAGCAGCTTGGTAGCGTTCGATACGCAGTATTTT
TRBJ1-2	.	TRBV28	.	CASSGAFLGYTF	TGTGCCAGCAGTGGTGCGTTTCTTGGCTACACCTTC
TRBJ1-6	.	TRBV27	TRBD1	CASSSTGGSLSPLHF	TGTGCCAGCAGTTCGACAGGGGGCTCGCTTTCACCCCTCCACTTT
TRBJ2-1	few	TRBV15	.	CATSAPWAVNEQFF	TGTGCCACCAGCGCACCGTGGGCCGTCAATGAGCAGTTCTTC
TRBJ2-1	.	TRBV28	TRBD2	CASRWGGTSGIYNEQFF	TGTGCCAGCAGGTGGGGAGGGACTAGCGGGATCTACAATGAGCAGTTCTTC
TRBJ1-2	.	TRBV5-1	.	CASSLGRGPLAGYTF	TGCGCCAGCAGCTTAGGCAGGGGACCCCTCGCTGGCTACACCTTC
TRBJ1-5	.	TRBV7-9	.	CASSLAGAVGGNQPQHF	TGTGCCAGCAGCTTAGCTGGGGCTGTGGGGGGGAATCAGCCCCAGCATTTT
TRBJ2-2	.	TRBV5-1	TRBD1	CASSRTGSTGELFF	TGCGCCAGCAGCCGGACAGGGTCCACCGGGGAGCTGTTTTTT
TRBJ2-1	.	TRBV7-9	.	CASSLGVEQFF	TGTGCCAGCAGCTTAGGCGTGGAGCAGTTCTTC
TRBJ2-5	once	TRBV9	TRBD2	CASGTSGSRETQYF	TGTGCCAGCGGGACTAGCGGGAGCCGGGAGACCCAGTACTTC
TRBJ1-2	.	TRBV2	.	CASSETGSYGYTF	TGTGCCAGCAGTGAAACAGGGAGCTATGGCTACACCTTC
TRBJ2-7	.	TRBV15	TRBD1	CATSRLGQGLCEQYF	TGTGCCACCAGCAGGCTGGGACAGGGGCTTTGCGAGCAGTACTTC
TRBJ2-6	.	TRBV6-1	.	CASSEEGGTGANVLTF	TGTGCCAGCAGTGAAGAGGGGGGGACTGGGGCCAACGTCCTGACTTTC
TRBJ2-2	.	TRBV28	.	CASRIPGQNTGELFF	TGTGCCAGCAGGATACCGGGACAGAACACCGGGGAGCTGTTTTTT
TRBJ1-6	.	TRBV6-5	TRBD1	CASSYRRQGGSPLHF	TGTGCCAGCAGTTACCGAAGACAGGGAGGATCACCCCTCCACTTT
TRBJ2-1	.	TRBV29-1	TRBD2	CSVGGLAGGGNEQFF	TGCAGCGTTGGGGGACTAGCGGGAGGAGGCAATGAGCAGTTCTTC
TRBJ1-2	.	TRBV28	TRBD1	CASSPGTARDGYTF	TGTGCCAGCAGCCCCGGGACAGCGCGTGATGGCTACACCTTC
TRBJ2-7	.	TRBV7-9	TRBD1	CASSLASTGAEQYF	TGTGCCAGCAGCTTAGCCTCGACAGGGGCCGAGCAGTACTTC
TRBJ1-1	.	TRBV19	.	CASIRDTYTEAFF	TGTGCCAGTATCCGGGACACGTACACTGAAGCTTTCTTT
TRBJ1-6	.	TRBV7-8	TRBD1	CASKQYRGRGDSPLHF	TGTGCCAGCAAACAATACAGGGGAAGAGGAGATTCACCCCTCCACTTT
TRBJ2-7	once	TRBV6-5	TRBD2	CASSLRLALFYEQYF	TGTGCCAGCAGTCTAAGACTAGCTCTATTCTACGAGCAGTACTTC
TRBJ1-2	once	TRBV2	.	CASRVVNNYGYTF	TGTGCCAGCCGCGTGGTAAATAACTATGGCTACACCTTC
TRBJ2-7	few	TRBV7-9	TRBD1	CASSRVPQGATTYEQYF	TGTGCCAGCAGCCGGGTCCCCCAGGGGGCCACCACGTACGAGCAGTACTTC
TRBJ1-2	.	TRBV9	TRBD1	CASSTQGAPNYGYTF	TGTGCCAGCAGCACTCAGGGGGCCCCTAACTATGGCTACACCTTC
TRBJ2-2	.	TRBV2	TRBD1	CASSRQGATGELFF	TGTGCCAGCAGCCGACAGGGGGCCACCGGGGAGCTGTTTTTT
TRBJ2-1	.	TRBV4-1	.	CASSPQRSSYNEQFF	TGCGCCAGCAGCCCCCAAAGGAGCTCCTACAATGAGCAGTTCTTC
TRBJ1-4	few	TRBV7-2	.	CASSLDQGGTNEKLFF	TGTGCCAGCAGCTTAGATCAGGGTGGGACTAATGAAAAACTGTTTTTT
TRBJ2-4	.	TRBV6-6	.	CASRRKNIQYF	TGTGCCAGCAGGCGGAAAAACATTCAGTACTTC
TRBJ1-4	.	TRBV5-1	.	CASSLEGGGEKLFF	TGCGCCAGCAGCTTGGAAGGGGGGGGTGAAAAACTGTTTTTT
TRBJ2-3	few	TRBV7-9	TRBD2	CASSFIDSGGDTQYF	TGTGCCAGCAGCTTTATCGATAGCGGGGGTGATACGCAGTATTTT
TRBJ1-2	.	TRBV5-5	TRBD1	CASSLQAGTGLSPLRYTF	TGTGCCAGCAGCTTACAAGCCGGGACAGGCCTTTCACCCCTCCGCTACACCTTC
TRBJ2-2	.	TRBV5-1	TRBD2	CASSLTGGAGGELFF	TGCGCCAGCAGCTTAACGGGGGGGGCCGGCGGGGAGCTGTTTTTT
TRBJ1-2	.	TRBV28	.	CASSLLQGPNYGYTF	TGTGCCAGCAGTTTATTGCAGGGGCCTAACTATGGCTACACCTTC
TRBJ1-2	.	TRBV5-6	TRBD1	CASSEETGIPGYTF	TGTGCCAGCAGCGAAGAGACAGGGATCCCTGGCTACACCTTC
TRBJ2-5	once	TRBV4-1	TRBD2	CASSQDALAGAPVGGETQYF	TGCGCCAGCAGCCAAGATGCCCTAGCGGGGGCCCCGGTCGGAGGAGAGACCCAGTACTTC
TRBJ2-1	.	TRBV20-1	.	CTGSSYNEQFF	TGCACGGGGAGCTCCTACAATGAGCAGTTCTTC
TRBJ2-2	once	TRBV5-4	TRBD1	CASSYRQGAGELFF	TGTGCCAGCAGCTACCGACAGGGTGCCGGGGAGCTGTTTTTT